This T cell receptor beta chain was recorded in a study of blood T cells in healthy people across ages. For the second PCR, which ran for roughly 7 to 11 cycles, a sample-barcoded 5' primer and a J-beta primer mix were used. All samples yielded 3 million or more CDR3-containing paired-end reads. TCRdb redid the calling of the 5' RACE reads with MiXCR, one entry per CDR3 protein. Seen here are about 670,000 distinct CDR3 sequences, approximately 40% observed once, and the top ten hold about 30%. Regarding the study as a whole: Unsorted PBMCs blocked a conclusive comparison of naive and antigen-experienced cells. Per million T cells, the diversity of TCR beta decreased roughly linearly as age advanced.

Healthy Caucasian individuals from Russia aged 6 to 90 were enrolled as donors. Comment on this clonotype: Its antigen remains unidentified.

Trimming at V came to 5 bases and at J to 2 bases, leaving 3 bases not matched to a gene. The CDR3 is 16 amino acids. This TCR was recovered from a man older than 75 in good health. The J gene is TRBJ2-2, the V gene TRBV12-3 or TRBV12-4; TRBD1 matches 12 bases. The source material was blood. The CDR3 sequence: CASSAGTGGNTGELFF. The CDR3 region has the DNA TGTGCCAGCAGTGCCGGGACAGGGGGCAACACCGGGGAGCTGTTTTTT.